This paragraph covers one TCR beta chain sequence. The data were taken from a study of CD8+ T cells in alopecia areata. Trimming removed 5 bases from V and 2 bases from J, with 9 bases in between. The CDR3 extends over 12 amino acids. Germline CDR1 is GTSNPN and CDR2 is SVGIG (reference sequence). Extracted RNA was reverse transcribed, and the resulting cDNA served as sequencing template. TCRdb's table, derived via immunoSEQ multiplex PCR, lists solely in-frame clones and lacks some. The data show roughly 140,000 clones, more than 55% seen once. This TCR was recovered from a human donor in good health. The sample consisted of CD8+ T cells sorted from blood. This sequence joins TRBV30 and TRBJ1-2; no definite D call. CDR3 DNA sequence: TGTGCCTGGTATCCAGTGAACTATGGCTACACCTTC. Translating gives CAWYPVNYGYTF. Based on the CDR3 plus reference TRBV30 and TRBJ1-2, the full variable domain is SQTIHQWPATLVQPVGSPLSLECTVEGTSNPNLYWYRQAAGRGLQLLFYSVGIGQISSEVPQNLSASRPQDRQFILSSKKLLLSDSGFYLCAWYPVNYGYTFGSGTRLTVV.